This T cell receptor beta chain was captured by sequencing in a study of identical twins. Germline V gene lookup returns CDR1 DFQATT and CDR2 SNEGSKA (reference sequence). V lost 5 bases and J 6 bases, leaving 19 bases between the germline ends. This CDR3 contains 14 residues. TCRdb processed the 5' RACE reads anew with MiXCR; each CDR3 protein has one entry. The data hold a few hundred thousand distinct CDR3 sequences, with approximately 17% observed a single time. This clonotype was detected ten times or more. Its specificity is not known. Findings of the study overall: Findings came from cross-sectional statistics, without long-term follow-up of donors. Invariant populations such as MAIT and iNKT cells could partly muddle zero-insertion analyses.

The chain links TRBV20-1 to TRBJ1-1, with D maybe TRBD1 (5 bases). Sequencing used naive T cells sorted from blood. The clonotype was recovered from a man aged 45-65 years in good health. CDR3 loop: CSAPKTVGDSEAFF. The CDR3 DNA reads as TGCAGTGCTCCCAAGACAGTTGGGGACTCTGAAGCTTTCTTT.